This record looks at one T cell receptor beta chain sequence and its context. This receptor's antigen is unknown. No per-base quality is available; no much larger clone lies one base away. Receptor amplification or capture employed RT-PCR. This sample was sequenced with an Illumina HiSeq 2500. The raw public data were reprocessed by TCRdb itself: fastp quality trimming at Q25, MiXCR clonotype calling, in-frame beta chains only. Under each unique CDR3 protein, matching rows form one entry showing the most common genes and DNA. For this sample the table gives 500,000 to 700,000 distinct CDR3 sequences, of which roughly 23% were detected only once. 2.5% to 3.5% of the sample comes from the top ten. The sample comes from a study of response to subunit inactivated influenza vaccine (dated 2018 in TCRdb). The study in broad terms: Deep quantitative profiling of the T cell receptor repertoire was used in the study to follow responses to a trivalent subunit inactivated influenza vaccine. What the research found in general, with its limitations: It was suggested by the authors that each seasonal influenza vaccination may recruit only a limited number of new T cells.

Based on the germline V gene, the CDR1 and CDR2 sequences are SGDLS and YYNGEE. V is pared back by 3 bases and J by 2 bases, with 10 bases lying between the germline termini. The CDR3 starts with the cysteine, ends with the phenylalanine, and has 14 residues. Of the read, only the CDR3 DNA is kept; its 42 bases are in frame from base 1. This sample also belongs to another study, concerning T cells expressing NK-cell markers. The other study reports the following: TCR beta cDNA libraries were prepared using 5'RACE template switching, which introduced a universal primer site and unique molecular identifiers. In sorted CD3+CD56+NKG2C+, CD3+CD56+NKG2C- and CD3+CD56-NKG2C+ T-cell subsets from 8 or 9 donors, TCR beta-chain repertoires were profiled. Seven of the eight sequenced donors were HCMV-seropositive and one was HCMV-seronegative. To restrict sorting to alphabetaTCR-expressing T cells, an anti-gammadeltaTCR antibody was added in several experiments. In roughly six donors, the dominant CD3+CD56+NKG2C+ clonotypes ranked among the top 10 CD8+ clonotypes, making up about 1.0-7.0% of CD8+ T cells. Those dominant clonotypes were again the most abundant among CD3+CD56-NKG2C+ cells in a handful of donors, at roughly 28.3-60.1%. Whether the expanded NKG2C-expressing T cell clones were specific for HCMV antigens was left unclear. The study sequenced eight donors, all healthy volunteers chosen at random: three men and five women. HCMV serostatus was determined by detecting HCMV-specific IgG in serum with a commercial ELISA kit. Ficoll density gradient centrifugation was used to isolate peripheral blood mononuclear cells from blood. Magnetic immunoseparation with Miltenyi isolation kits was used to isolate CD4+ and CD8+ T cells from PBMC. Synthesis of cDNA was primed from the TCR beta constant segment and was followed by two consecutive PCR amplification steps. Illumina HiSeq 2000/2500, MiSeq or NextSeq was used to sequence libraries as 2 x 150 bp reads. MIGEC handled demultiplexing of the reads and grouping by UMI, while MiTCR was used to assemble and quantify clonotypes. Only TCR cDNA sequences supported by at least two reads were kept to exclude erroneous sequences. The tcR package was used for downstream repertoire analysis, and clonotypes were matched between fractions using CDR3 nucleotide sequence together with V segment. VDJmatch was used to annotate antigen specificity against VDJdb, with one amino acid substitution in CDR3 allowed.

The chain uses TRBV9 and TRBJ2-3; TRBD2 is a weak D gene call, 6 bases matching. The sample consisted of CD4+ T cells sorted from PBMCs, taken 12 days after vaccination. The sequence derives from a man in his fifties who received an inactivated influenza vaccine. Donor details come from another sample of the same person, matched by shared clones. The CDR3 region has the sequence CASSGGLYTDTQYF. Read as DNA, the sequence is TGTGCCAGCAGCGGGGGACTGTACACAGATACGCAGTATTTT. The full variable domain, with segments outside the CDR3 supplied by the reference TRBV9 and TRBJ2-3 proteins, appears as DSGVTQTPKHLITATGQRVTLRCSPRSGDLSVYWYQQSLDQGLQFLIQYYNGEERAKGNILERFSAQQFPDLHSELNLSSLELGDSALYFCASSGGLYTDTQYFGPGTRLTVL.